This T cell receptor beta chain stems from a study of T cells in Graves' hyperthyroidism and ophthalmopathy. Germline lookup yields CDR1 DFQATT and CDR2 SNEGSKA (reference sequence). The V and J ends lost 1 base and 5 bases, in that order; junction bases with no gene match: 17. The CDR3 totals 18 residues. Authors of the study amplified TCR beta CDR3 regions from RNA transcripts. First-round RT-PCR targeting the TCR CDR3 was performed with the HTBI primer set. Using its own MiXCR run on the multiplex PCR reads, TCRdb lists one record per CDR3 protein. The sample lists fewer than 700,000 distinct CDR3 sequences, roughly 18% occurring once. A patient was excluded if there was uncontrolled infection, other autoimmune disease, pregnancy or lactation. The source of the PBMCs was over 8.5 ml of fresh peripheral blood.

Input material: blood. The TCR originated in a woman younger than 30 with Graves' ophthalmopathy. This rearrangement joins TRBV20-1 to TRBJ2-5; the match to TRBD2 covers 9 bases. CDR3 amino acids: CSARAARAGGLVYETQYF. CDR3 coding DNA: TGCAGTGCTAGAGCAGCCCGGGCGGGGGGGCTCGTGTACGAGACCCAGTACTTC.